These 29 T cell receptor beta chains originate from one sample sequenced in a study of blood T cell repertoires in COVID-19. Using immunoSEQ multiplex PCR, the repertoire was profiled, and TCRdb retains in-frame clones only, with some absent. Of about 160,000 clones listed, over 70% are singletons. Sequencing used peripheral blood. The receptors stem from a man between 65 and 85 years old with acute or convalescent COVID-19.

The rearrangement links TRBV7-6 to TRBJ2-1, with 11 nucleotides matching TRBD2. J lost 2 bases, V lost 5 bases, and 5 bases had no gene match. This CDR3 is 16 amino acids long. Per germline, CDR1 SGHVS and CDR2 FNYEAQ. CDR3 loop: CASSLGTSGTYNEQFF. The CDR3 region has the DNA TGTGCCAGCAGCCTTGGGACTAGCGGAACCTACAATGAGCAGTTCTTC.

CDR3 region: CASSLGDGGGDGYTF. The CDR3 region has the DNA TGTGCCAGCAGCTTAGGGGATGGAGGGGGCGATGGCTACACCTTC. J is TRBJ1-2 and V is TRBV7-9; 7 bases align to TRBD1. From germline, CDR1 is SEHNR and CDR2 FQNEAQ (reference sequence). There are 15 residues in the CDR3. J was trimmed by 6 bases and V by 1 base; bases with no gene match: 8.

The chain combines TRBV19 with TRBJ1-4; 7 bases align to TRBD1. Germline CDR1 and CDR2: LNHDA and SQIVND (reference sequence). The CDR3 is 14 amino acids. V lost 5 bases, J lost 10 bases, and 10 bases stayed unmatched. CDR3 bases: TGTGCCAGTAGTTGGACAGGATCTAGGGCAAAACTGTTTTTT. This sequence encodes CASSWTGSRAKLFF.

The chain uses TRBV15 and TRBJ1-1, with D perhaps matching TRBD1 (5 bases). This CDR3 is built from 16 residues. V was cut by 1 base and J by 4 bases, with 16 bases left in between. Germline V gives CDR1 LNHNV, CDR2 YYDKDF (reference sequence). CDR3 sequence reads: CATSRGFFQGSTEAFF. The CDR3, as DNA: TGTGCCACCAGCAGAGGGTTTTTTCAGGGATCCACTGAAGCTTTCTTT.

A few counts support this clone. The chain has TRBV11-1 and TRBJ1-5, with TRBD1 identical over 7 bases. Germline CDR1 SGHAT, CDR2 FQDESV (reference sequence). CDR3 length: 13 residues. With V trimmed by 5 bases and J by 7 bases, 5 bases remained unmatched. CDR3 sequence: CASSQDRNQPQHF. CDR3 bases: TGTGCCAGCAGCCAGGACAGGAACCAGCCCCAGCATTTT.

This clone was seen more than once but under ten times. The rearrangement links TRBV7-3 to TRBJ2-2; D unresolved. The ends were cut back, 5 bases at V and 4 bases at J, with 8 bases in the middle. From germline, CDR1 is SGHTA and CDR2 FQGTGA. The CDR3 has 13 amino acids. In DNA, the CDR3 is TGTGCCAGCAGCCTACTCCCCACCGGGGAGCTGTTTTTT. Its protein is CASSLLPTGELFF.

J is TRBJ2-3 and V is TRBV11-2; 11 bases line up with TRBD2. The CDR3 spans 16 residues. Trimming removed 1 base from V and 5 bases from J; junction bases left unmatched: 5. The V gene's germline CDR1 is SGHAT and CDR2 FQNNGV. The CDR3 sequence is CASSLVSGGAIDTQYF. The DNA for the CDR3 is TGTGCCAGCAGCTTAGTTAGCGGGGGGGCTATAGATACGCAGTATTTT.

The chain joins TRBV12-3 or TRBV12-4 to TRBJ1-1; D may be TRBD1 (5 bases). V lost 5 bases and J lost 8, with 9 bases in between. This CDR3 comprises 11 residues. CDR3 protein: CASSQDREAFF. For the CDR3, the DNA is TGTGCCAGCAGTCAAGACAGAGAAGCTTTCTTT.

In its sample, this clone was seen a few times. This rearrangement joins TRBV27 to TRBJ1-1, with 10 positions matching TRBD1. The length of the CDR3 is 17 residues. With 3 bases clipped from V and 4 bases from J, the junction kept 11 bases outside the gene matches. The germline V gene has CDR1 MNHEY and CDR2 SMNVEV (reference sequence). CDR3 DNA sequence: TGTGCCAGCAGTTTTCATAGGGGACAGGGGTTTTTCACTGAAGCTTTCTTT. The encoded protein is CASSFHRGQGFFTEAFF.

The chain couples TRBV11-3 to TRBJ2-7; tentatively, D is TRBD1 (7 bases). V was shortened by 5 bases and J by 6 bases, with 14 bases between the two germline ends. The germline CDR1 and CDR2 sequences are SGHNT and YENEEA. The CDR3 contains 13 residues. The chain's CDR3 is CASSSQQGGEQYF. The CDR3 nucleotides are TGTGCCAGCAGCAGCCAGCAGGGGGGCGAGCAGTACTTC.

The chain links TRBV7-9 to TRBJ2-3, with D maybe TRBD2 (6 bases). V lost 6 bases, J lost 4 bases, and 23 bases lay in between. Germline V CDR1 and CDR2: SEHNR, FQNEAQ (reference sequence). This CDR3 has 17 residues. The CDR3 region is CASRKAVGGRGADTQYF. Here the CDR3 DNA reads TGTGCCAGCAGAAAAGCGGTCGGGGGTCGAGGAGCAGATACGCAGTATTTT.

The chain uses TRBV7-3 and TRBJ2-1; D remains unclear. The CDR3 is 16 residues long. Per the germline V gene, CDR1 is SGHTA and CDR2 is FQGTGA. The V and J ends lost 0 bases and 0 bases respectively, with 9 bases between them. CDR3 residues: CASSLTAKSSYNEQFF. The CDR3 DNA sequence: TGTGCCAGCAGCTTAACGGCAAAAAGCTCCTACAATGAGCAGTTCTTC.

The chain combines TRBV7-9 with TRBJ1-4; 7 bases line up with TRBD1. The CDR3 is 18 amino acids. Trimming took 2 bases from V and 7 from J; bases not matched to a gene: 16. Germline loops: CDR1 SEHNR, CDR2 FQNEAQ (reference sequence). CDR3 loop: CASSLHTGTAELSEKLFF. CDR3 coding DNA: TGTGCCAGCAGCTTACACACCGGGACAGCGGAATTGTCTGAAAAACTGTTTTTT. The full variable domain, rest sourced from reference TRBV7-9 and TRBJ1-4, is DTGVSQNPRHKITKRGQNVTFRCDPISEHNRLYWYRQTLGQGPEFLTYFQNEAQLEKSRLLSDRFSAERPKGSFSTLEIQRTEQGDSAMYLCASSLHTGTAELSEKLFFGSGTQLSVL.

This clone was seen only a few times. This rearrangement joins TRBV2 to TRBJ1-5; TRBD1 matches 9 bases. Germline V gives CDR1 SNHLY, CDR2 FYNNEI. The CDR3 has 16 amino acids. Germline trimming cut 6 bases from V and 2 bases from J; bases unmatched to any gene: 8. The CDR3 nucleotides read TGTGCCAGCAGCTACAGGGGACAGGGCGGCAATCAGCCCCAGCATTTT. As protein: CASSYRGQGGNQPQHF. The complete variable domain, with remaining parts taken from reference TRBV2 and TRBJ1-5, reads EPEVTQTPSHQVTQMGQEVILRCVPISNHLYFYWYRQILGQKVEFLVSFYNNEISEKSEIFDDQFSVERPDGSNFTLKIRSTKLEDSAMYFCASSYRGQGGNQPQHFGDGTRLSIL.

The chain uses TRBV10-3 and TRBJ2-7; 11 positions match TRBD1. V dropped 3 bases and J dropped 5; count of bases not matched to a gene: 6. Germline assignment: CDR1 ENHRY and CDR2 SYGVKD. The CDR3 totals 15 residues. Written as DNA, the CDR3 is TGTGCCATCAGTGACTCAGGACAGGGGGCTAACGAGCAGTACTTC. It is translated as CAISDSGQGANEQYF.

The count of this clone is one. The chain joins TRBV5-8 to TRBJ1-1; D is possibly TRBD1 (5 bases). V lost 2 bases and J 2 bases, leaving 10 bases between the germline ends. The germline gives CDR1 SGHTS, CDR2 YDEGEE. CDR3 length: 14 amino acids. As DNA, the CDR3 is TGTGCCAGCAGCTTAGCCAGGGAAAACACTGAAGCTTTCTTT. As protein: CASSLARENTEAFF.

This clone was seen only a few times. V is TRBV12-3 or TRBV12-4 and J is TRBJ1-5; D is undetermined. Trimming left V 7 bases short and J 0 bases short, with 7 bases between. The CDR3 runs to 13 residues. CDR3 amino acids: CASTNSSNQPQHF. In DNA, the CDR3 is TGTGCCAGCACCAACTCTAGCAATCAGCCCCAGCATTTT.

The rearrangement uses TRBV4-1 and TRBJ2-3; 10 nucleotides match TRBD2. The CDR3 runs 16 residues. From germline, CDR1 is MGHRA and CDR2 YSYEKL. The V and J ends lost 4 bases and 6 bases, in that order; junction bases with no gene match: 10. The chain's CDR3 is CASSPGAGGPGDTQYF. The CDR3 DNA reads TGCGCCAGCAGCCCGGGAGCGGGGGGGCCAGGGGATACGCAGTATTTT.

This clone appeared many times. The chain joins TRBV5-8 to TRBJ1-4, with TRBD1 as a possible D gene (5 bases). CDR1 and CDR2 (germline): SGHTS, YDEGEE. V shed 0 bases and J shed 4 bases, with 10 bases lying between them. The CDR3 has 15 residues. The CDR3 sequence is CASSLGGYINEKLFF. CDR3 in DNA: TGTGCCAGCAGCTTGGGGGGCTACATTAATGAAAAACTGTTTTTT.

V is TRBV5-6 and J is TRBJ2-1, with 13 bases aligning to TRBD2. V shed 4 bases and J 4 bases; nucleotides not matched to a gene: 2. The CDR3 totals 15 residues. CDR1 is SGHDT and CDR2 is YYEEEE in the germline V gene. The chain's CDR3 is CASSPGLAGYNEQFF. CDR3 nucleotides: TGTGCCAGCAGCCCGGGACTAGCGGGGTACAATGAGCAGTTCTTC.

The chain combines TRBV7-8 with TRBJ2-5, with TRBD1 as a possible D gene (6 bases). V lost 2 bases to trimming and J lost 2 bases, with 15 bases between them. This CDR3 is 16 amino acids long. Germline assignment: CDR1 SGHVS and CDR2 FQNEAQ. Here the CDR3 DNA reads TGTGCCAGCAGCTTATCGACCGGGACAACACAAGAGACCCAGTACTTC. The encoded protein is CASSLSTGTTQETQYF.

V and J are TRBV6-5 and TRBJ2-7; 10 bases are shared with TRBD2. The CDR3 covers 15 residues. The trim removed 5 bases at V and 2 bases at J, leaving 6 bases unmatched. The germline gives CDR1 MNHEY, CDR2 SVGAGI. CDR3 protein: CASSPRLAGTYEQYF. The CDR3 DNA reads as TGTGCCAGCAGTCCCCGACTAGCGGGCACCTACGAGCAGTACTTC.

The rearrangement links TRBV6-2 or TRBV6-3 to TRBJ2-2, with 10 bases fitting TRBD2. The CDR3 consists of 16 residues. The V gene end was trimmed by 5 bases and the J gene end by 9 bases; junction bases not matched to a gene: 12. Germline lookup yields CDR1 MNHEY and CDR2 SVGEGT. DNA of the CDR3: TGTGCCAGCAGTCCCCTGGCAGCGGGGGGGCGAAGGGAGCTGTTTTTT. Translating it yields CASSPLAAGGRRELFF.

The genes are TRBV5-8 and TRBJ2-3, with D unclear. CDR1 and CDR2 (germline): SGHTS, YDEGEE. Trimming took off 4 bases at V and 1 base at J, with 13 bases between the two ends. The CDR3 consists of 15 residues. In nucleotides, the CDR3 is TGTGCCAGCAGCCCGCGGTTTATGCGCACAGATACGCAGTATTTT. The encoded protein is CASSPRFMRTDTQYF.

The chain is built from TRBV9 and TRBJ2-1; 10 bases fit TRBD2. This CDR3 has 15 residues. Germline CDR1 and CDR2: SGDLS and YYNGEE. V was pared by 4 bases and J by 5 bases, with 6 bases of the junction left unmatched. CDR3 amino acids: CASSSGLATNNEQFF. The DNA for the CDR3 is TGTGCCAGCAGCTCGGGACTAGCGACGAACAATGAGCAGTTCTTC.

CDR3 sequence (DNA): TGTGCCACCAGCACACAGGGAACTGAAGCTTTCTTT. Translated: CATSTQGTEAFF. The chain couples TRBV15 to TRBJ1-1; the D gene is possibly TRBD1 (6 bases). The CDR3 runs 12 residues. Germline V lookup: CDR1 LNHNV, CDR2 YYDKDF (reference sequence). The V end lost 4 bases, the J end lost 5 bases, and 8 bases lay between the germline ends. The full variable domain, completed using reference TRBV15 and TRBJ1-1, is DAMVIQNPRYQVTQFGKPVTLSCSQTLNHNVMYWYQQKSSQAPKLLFHYYDKDFNNEADTPDNFQSRRPNTSFCFLDIRSPGLGDTAMYLCATSTQGTEAFFGQGTRLTVV.

The genes are TRBV7-5 and TRBJ2-3; the table gives TRBD2 as D, unverified against the DNA. TRBV7-5 represents a pseudogene. The CDR3 runs to 14 residues. CDR3 bases: TGTGCCATTGCGCGGCCAACTCGCACAGATACGCAGTATTTT. Its protein is CAIARPTRTDTQYF.

The chain uses TRBV6-1 and TRBJ2-2; D may be TRBD1 (7 bases). The CDR3 runs to 17 residues. Germline lookup yields CDR1 MNHNS and CDR2 SASEGT. The germline V and J ends were trimmed by 3 bases and 2 bases, with 16 bases remaining between them. The CDR3, as DNA: TGTGCCAGCAGTGATCGGAGGGGGCAGTCAAACACCGGGGAGCTGTTTTTT. This codes for CASSDRRGQSNTGELFF.

The genes are TRBV11-3 and TRBJ2-7; 7 bases match TRBD1. The germline gives CDR1 SGHNT, CDR2 YENEEA. V lost 5 bases to trimming and J lost 3 bases; unmatched junction nucleotides: 7. The CDR3 is 14 residues long. The CDR3 sequence is CASSPGTAFYEQYF. The DNA for the CDR3 is TGTGCCAGCAGCCCCGGGACAGCCTTCTACGAGCAGTACTTC.